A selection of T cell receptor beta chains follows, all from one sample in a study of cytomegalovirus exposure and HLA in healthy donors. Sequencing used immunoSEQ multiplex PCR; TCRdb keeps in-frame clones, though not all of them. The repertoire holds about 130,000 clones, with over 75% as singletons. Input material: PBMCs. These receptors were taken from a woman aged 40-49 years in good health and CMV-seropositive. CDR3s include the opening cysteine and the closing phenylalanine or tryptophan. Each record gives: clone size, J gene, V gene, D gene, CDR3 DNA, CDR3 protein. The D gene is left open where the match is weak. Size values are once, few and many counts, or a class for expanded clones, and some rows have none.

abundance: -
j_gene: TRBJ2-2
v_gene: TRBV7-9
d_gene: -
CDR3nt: TGTGCCAGCAGCACGCCCGGGACAAGGACCCTCGGGGAGCTGTTTTTT
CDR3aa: CASSTPGTRTLGELFF

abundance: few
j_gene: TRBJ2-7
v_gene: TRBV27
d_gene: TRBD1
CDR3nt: TGTGCCAGCAGTCTTAACGAACGACAGGGCGGCTACGAGCAGTACTTC
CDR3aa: CASSLNERQGGYEQYF

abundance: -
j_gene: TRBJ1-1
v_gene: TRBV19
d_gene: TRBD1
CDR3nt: TGTGCCAGTGAGGGCAGGGGGCTGAACACTGAAGCTTTCTTT
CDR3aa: CASEGRGLNTEAFF

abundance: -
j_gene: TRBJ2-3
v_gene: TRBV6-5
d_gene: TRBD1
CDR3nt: TGTGCCAGCAGTTTCCTCGGACAGGGAGGAGATACGCAGTATTTT
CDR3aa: CASSFLGQGGDTQYF

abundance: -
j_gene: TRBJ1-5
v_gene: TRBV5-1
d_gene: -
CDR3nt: TGCGCCAGCAGCTTAGTCCTAGGTCAGCCCCAGCATTTT
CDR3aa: CASSLVLGQPQHF

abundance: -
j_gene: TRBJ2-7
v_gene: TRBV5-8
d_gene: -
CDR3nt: TGTGCCAGCGGCCGCCCCGGACAGACCTCCTACGAGCAGTACTTC
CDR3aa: CASGRPGQTSYEQYF

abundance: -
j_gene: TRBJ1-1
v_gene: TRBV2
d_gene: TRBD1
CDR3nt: TGTGCCAGCAGTGTGGACAGGGTGAACACTGAAGCTTTCTTT
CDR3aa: CASSVDRVNTEAFF

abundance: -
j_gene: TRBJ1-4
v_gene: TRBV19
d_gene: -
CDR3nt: TGTGCCAGTAGTACTTCCCCGGACAGCAATGAAAAACTGTTTTTT
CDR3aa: CASSTSPDSNEKLFF

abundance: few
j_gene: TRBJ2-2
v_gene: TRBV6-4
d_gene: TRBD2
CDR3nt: TGTGCCAGCAGTACTAGCGAGACCGGGGAGCTGTTTTTT
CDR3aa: CASSTSETGELFF

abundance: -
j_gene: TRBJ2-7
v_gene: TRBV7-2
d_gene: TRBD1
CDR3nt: TGTGCCACGTCGGTGGCAGGGGGTTTCAGCTCCTACGAGCAGTACTTC
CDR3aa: CATSVAGGFSSYEQYF

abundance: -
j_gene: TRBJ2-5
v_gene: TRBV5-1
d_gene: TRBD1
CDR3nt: TGCGCCAGCAGCTTGGAGGGGGCGGGTGAGACCCAGTACTTC
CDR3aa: CASSLEGAGETQYF

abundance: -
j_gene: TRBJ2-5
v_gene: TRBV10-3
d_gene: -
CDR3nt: TGTGCCATCAGTGGTGGGGCAGCTCAAGAGACCCAGTACTTC
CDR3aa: CAISGGAAQETQYF

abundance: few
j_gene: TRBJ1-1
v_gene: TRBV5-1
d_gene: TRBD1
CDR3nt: TGCGCCAGCAGCACCTCGACAGGGACGACTCTGACTGAAGCTTTCTTT
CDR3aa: CASSTSTGTTLTEAFF

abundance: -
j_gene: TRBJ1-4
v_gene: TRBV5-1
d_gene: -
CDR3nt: TGCGCCAGCAGCCTGCGGGGGACCGCCGTGGGGGAAAAACTGTTTTTT
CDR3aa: CASSLRGTAVGEKLFF

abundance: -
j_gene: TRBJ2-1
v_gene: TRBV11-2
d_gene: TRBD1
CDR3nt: TGTGCCAGCAGCCCGGGACAGGGCAATGAGCAGTTCTTC
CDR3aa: CASSPGQGNEQFF

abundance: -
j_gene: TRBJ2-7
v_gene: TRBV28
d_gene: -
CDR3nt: TGTGCCAGCAGCCGCTCACTCCCCTACGAGCAGTACTTC
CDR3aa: CASSRSLPYEQYF

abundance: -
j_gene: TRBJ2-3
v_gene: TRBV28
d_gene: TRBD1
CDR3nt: TGTGCCAGCAGTTCGGGACAGCTCACAGATACGCAGTATTTT
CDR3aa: CASSSGQLTDTQYF

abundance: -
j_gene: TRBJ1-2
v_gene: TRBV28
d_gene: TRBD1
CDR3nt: TGTGCCAGCAGTCCGACAGGGGGGGCTCTCTATGGCTACACCTTC
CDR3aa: CASSPTGGALYGYTF

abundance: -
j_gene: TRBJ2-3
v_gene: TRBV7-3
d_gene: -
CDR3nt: TGTGCCAGCAGCTTAGGCGGCGGGATTACAGATACGCAGTATTTT
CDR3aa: CASSLGGGITDTQYF

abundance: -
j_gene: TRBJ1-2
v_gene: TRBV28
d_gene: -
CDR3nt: TGTGCCAGCAGTTTTCAGTCGGGGGGAGGCTACACCTTC
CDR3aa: CASSFQSGGGYTF

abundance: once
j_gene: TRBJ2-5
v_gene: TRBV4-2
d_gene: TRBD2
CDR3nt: TGTGCCAGCAGCCCTAGCGGGAGAGGAGAGACCCAGTACTTC
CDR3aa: CASSPSGRGETQYF

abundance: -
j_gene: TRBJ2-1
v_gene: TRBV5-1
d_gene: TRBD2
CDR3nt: TGCGCCAGCAGCTTGCGACAGGGCCCTCGGAGGGTAGCGGGAGTCAGGGAGCAGTTCTTC
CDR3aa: CASSLRQGPRRVAGVREQFF

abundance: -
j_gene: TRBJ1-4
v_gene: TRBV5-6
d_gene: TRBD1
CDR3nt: TGTGCCAGCAGCTCAACAGGGGAACTGTTTTTT
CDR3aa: CASSSTGELFF

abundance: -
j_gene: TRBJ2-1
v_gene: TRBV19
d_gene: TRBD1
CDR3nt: TGTGCCAGCAGGTCCCTTGGGACAGGGAACAATGAGCAGTTCTTC
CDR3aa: CASRSLGTGNNEQFF

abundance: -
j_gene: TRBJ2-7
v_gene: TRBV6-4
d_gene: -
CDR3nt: TGTGCCAGCGGATCATCAGACAGGACACATACCTACGAGCAGTACTTC
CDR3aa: CASGSSDRTHTYEQYF